This T cell receptor (beta chain) was sequenced for a study of human T cells and chemical hapten exposure. Points from the study as a whole: The formation of large CDR3 similarity clusters by expanded TCRs significantly exceeded that of controls. DPC sensitization did not alter TCRs above 1 in 1000 frequency.

Time point meaning: patch test 2, 6 weeks after DPC sensitization. The treatment is: therapeutic diphenylcyclopropenone sensitization with weekly scalp DPC. The germline CDR1 and CDR2 sequences are DFQATT and SNEGSKA (reference sequence). V was pared by 5 bases and J by 4 bases, with 9 bases between. The CDR3 covers 11 residues. Turning to this clonotype: Its specificity is unknown.

Single cDNA molecules in the library carried unique molecular identifiers attached during preparation. TCRdb re-called the RACE reads with MiXCR, one entry per CDR3 protein. Found here are over 100,000 distinct CDR3 sequences, 9.2% of them singletons; the top ten hold approximately 3%. This sample comprised whole blood, obtained in connection with sensitization to the hapten diphenylcyclopropenone (DPC). The chain has TRBV20-1 and TRBJ2-7, with D possibly being TRBD1 (5 bases). The TCR comes from a woman between 35 and 50 years old with alopecia areata. Some clones in this sample may be carry-over from other donors' samples. CDR3 sequence: CSAFRQYEQYF. As DNA, the CDR3 is TGCAGTGCTTTCAGACAGTACGAGCAGTACTTC.